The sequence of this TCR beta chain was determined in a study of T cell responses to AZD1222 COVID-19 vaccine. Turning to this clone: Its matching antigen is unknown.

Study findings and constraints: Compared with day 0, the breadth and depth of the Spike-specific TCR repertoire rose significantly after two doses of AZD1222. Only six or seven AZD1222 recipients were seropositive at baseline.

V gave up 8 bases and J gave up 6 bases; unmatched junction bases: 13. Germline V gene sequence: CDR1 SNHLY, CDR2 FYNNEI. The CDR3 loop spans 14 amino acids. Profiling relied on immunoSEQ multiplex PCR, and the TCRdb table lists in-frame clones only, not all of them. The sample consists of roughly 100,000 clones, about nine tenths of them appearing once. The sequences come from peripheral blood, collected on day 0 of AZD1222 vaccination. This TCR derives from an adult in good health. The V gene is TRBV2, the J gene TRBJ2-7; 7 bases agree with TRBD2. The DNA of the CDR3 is TGTGCCAGCCGCGACGGCGGGAGTTTCGGCGAGCAGTACTTC. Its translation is CASRDGGSFGEQYF.